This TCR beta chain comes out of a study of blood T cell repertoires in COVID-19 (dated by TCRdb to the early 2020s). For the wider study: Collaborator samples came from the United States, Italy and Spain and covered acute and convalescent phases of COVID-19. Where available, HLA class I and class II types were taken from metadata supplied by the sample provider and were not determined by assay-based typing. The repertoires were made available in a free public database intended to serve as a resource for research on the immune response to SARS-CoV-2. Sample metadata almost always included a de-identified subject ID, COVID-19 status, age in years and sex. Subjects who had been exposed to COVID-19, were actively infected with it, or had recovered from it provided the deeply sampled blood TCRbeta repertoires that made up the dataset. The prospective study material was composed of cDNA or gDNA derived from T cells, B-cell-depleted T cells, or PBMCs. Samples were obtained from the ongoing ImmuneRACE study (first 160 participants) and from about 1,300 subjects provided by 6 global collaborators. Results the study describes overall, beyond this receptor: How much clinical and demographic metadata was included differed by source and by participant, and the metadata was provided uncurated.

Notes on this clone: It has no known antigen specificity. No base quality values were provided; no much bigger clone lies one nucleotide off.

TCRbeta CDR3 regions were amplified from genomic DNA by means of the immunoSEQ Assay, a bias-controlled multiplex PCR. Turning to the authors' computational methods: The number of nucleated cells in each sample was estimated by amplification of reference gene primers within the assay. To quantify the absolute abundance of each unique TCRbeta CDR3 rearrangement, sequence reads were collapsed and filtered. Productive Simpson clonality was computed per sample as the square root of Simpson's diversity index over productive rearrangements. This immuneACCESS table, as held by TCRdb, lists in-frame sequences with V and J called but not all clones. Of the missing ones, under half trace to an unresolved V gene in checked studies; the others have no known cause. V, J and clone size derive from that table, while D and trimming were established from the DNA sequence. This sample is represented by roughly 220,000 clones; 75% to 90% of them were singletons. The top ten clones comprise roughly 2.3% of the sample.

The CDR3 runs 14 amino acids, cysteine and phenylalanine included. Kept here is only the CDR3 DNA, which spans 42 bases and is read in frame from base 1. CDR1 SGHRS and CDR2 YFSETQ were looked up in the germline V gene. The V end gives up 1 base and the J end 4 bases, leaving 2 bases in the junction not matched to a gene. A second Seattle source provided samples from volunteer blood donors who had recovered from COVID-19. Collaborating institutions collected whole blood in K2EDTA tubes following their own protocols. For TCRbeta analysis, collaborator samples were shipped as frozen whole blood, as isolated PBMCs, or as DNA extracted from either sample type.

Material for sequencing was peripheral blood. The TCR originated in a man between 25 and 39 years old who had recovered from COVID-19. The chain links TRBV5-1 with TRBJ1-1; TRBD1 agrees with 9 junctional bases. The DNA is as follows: TGCGCCAGCAGCTTGACAGGGGGCGTCACTGAAGCTTTCTTT. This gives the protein CASSLTGGVTEAFF.